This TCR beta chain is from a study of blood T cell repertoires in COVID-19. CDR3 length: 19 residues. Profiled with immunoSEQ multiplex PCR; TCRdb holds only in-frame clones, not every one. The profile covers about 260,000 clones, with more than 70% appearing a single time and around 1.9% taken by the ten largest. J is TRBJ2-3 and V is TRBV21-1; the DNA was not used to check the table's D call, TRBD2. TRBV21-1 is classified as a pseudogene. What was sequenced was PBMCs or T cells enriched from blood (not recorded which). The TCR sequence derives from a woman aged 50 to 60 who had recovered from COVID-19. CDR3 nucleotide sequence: TGTGCCAGCAGCAAAGGTTGTCTAGCGGGGGGGATAAGCACAGATACGCAGTATTTT. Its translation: CASSKGCLAGGISTDTQYF.